The rows below give T cell receptor beta chains drawn from one sample of a study of CD8 T cells in ankylosing spondylitis. Via MiXCR, TCRdb re-called the 5' RACE reads, giving one row per CDR3 protein. The repertoire has about 250,000 distinct CDR3 sequences, roughly 32% of them found once; the top ten carry around 4.2%. Sequencing used blood, either unsorted or a sorted T cell fraction (not recorded which). These receptors were taken from a male donor with ankylosing spondylitis or in good health (not recorded which). CDR3s include the opening cysteine and the closing phenylalanine or tryptophan. Each record gives: J gene, D gene, V gene, clone size, CDR3 DNA, CDR3 protein. D genes are given only for firm matches. Size values are once, few and many counts, or a class for expanded clones, and some rows have none.

>TRBJ2-7|TRBD1|TRBV6-1|many
TGTGCCAGCAGTCCCCCCGGGACAGGGAGAGGTCGGGAGTACTTC
CASSPPGTGRGREYF
>TRBJ2-5|TRBD2|TRBV18|.
TGTGCCAGCTCACCCCTAGCGGTGCAAGAGACCCAGTACTTC
CASSPLAVQETQYF
>TRBJ1-2|.|TRBV4-1|.
TGCGCCAGCAGCCAAGGGACCAGGGATTATGGCTACACCTTC
CASSQGTRDYGYTF
>TRBJ2-5|TRBD2|TRBV11-2|.
TGTGCCAGCAGCATAAGGTATCCGAGCGGGGGTCACAAAGAGACCCAGTACTTC
CASSIRYPSGGHKETQYF
>TRBJ1-1|.|TRBV9|few
TGTGCCAGCAGCGTAGGGACCGAACTAAGGACTGAAGCTTTCTTT
CASSVGTELRTEAFF
>TRBJ2-1|.|TRBV12-3/TRBV12-4|few
TGTGCCAGCAGCCAGGGACCGCTAACCTACAATGAGCAGTTCTTC
CASSQGPLTYNEQFF
>TRBJ1-1|TRBD1|TRBV28|.
TGTGCCAGTATACAGGGGCTTGGGAACACTGAAGCTTTCTTT
CASIQGLGNTEAFF
>TRBJ2-1|TRBD1|TRBV12-3/TRBV12-4|.
TGTGCCAGCAGCCCGACAGGGGGCGGCTTTCTTGAGCAGTTCTTC
CASSPTGGGFLEQFF
>TRBJ2-7|TRBD1|TRBV6-1|few
TGTGCCAGCAGCACGGGGACAGACTTTACCTACGAGCAGTACTTC
CASSTGTDFTYEQYF
>TRBJ2-5|.|TRBV10-2|few
TGCGCCAGCAGTGAAGACCGGGGGCAGGAGACCCAGTACTTC
CASSEDRGQETQYF
>TRBJ2-5|.|TRBV6-5|.
TGTGCCAGCAGTAAGTCGAATGCCCGGACTCAAGAGACCCAGTACTTC
CASSKSNARTQETQYF
>TRBJ2-7|TRBD1|TRBV20-1|.
TGCAGTGCTAGAAAGGGGACAGGGACCTACGAGCAGTACTTC
CSARKGTGTYEQYF
>TRBJ2-1|TRBD1|TRBV20-1|many
TGCAGTGCTAGAGATGTAGGACAGGGGTTTAAGGGGGATGAGCAGTTCTTC
CSARDVGQGFKGDEQFF
>TRBJ2-7|TRBD1|TRBV7-9|.
TGTGCCAGCAGCTTAGGGGGACAGGGCTCCTACGAGCAGTACTTC
CASSLGGQGSYEQYF
>TRBJ1-2|TRBD1|TRBV5-6|.
TGTGCCAGCAGCTCCACCGGGACAGATCCGAGCTACACCTTC
CASSSTGTDPSYTF
>TRBJ2-5|TRBD1|TRBV29-1|many
TGCAGCGTTGTGGGAGCAGGGGGCGACCAGTACTTC
CSVVGAGGDQYF
>TRBJ2-4|TRBD1|TRBV5-4|.
TGTGCCAGCAGCTTGGGAAGGGGCGCAGGGGGAGCCAAAAACATTCAGTACTTC
CASSLGRGAGGAKNIQYF
>TRBJ2-2|TRBD1|TRBV7-3|few
TGTGCCAGCAGCTCCGTAACCGGGACAGGGGGCACCGGGGAGCTGTTTTTT
CASSSVTGTGGTGELFF
>TRBJ2-3|.|TRBV5-6|.
TGTGCCAGCAGCACGGACGGGGCAGATACGCAGTATTTT
CASSTDGADTQYF
>TRBJ1-3|.|TRBV10-3|few
TGTGCCATCAGTGAGGGAGTTACGGCTGGAAACACCATATATTTT
CAISEGVTAGNTIYF
>TRBJ2-5|TRBD1|TRBV5-1|few
TGCGCCAGCAGCTGGACAGGGGGAAAGACCCAGTACTTC
CASSWTGGKTQYF
>TRBJ2-3|TRBD2|TRBV20-1|.
TGCAGTGCTAGGGCTAGCGGGGCCACAGATACGCAGTATTTT
CSARASGATDTQYF
>TRBJ2-7|.|TRBV7-9|.
TGTGCCAGCAGCTTCTTCCTGACAGGCTCCTACGAGCAGTACTTC
CASSFFLTGSYEQYF
>TRBJ1-6|.|TRBV10-3|few
TGTGCCATCAGTGAGTCAAAGGGAAATGGATCACCCCTCCACTTT
CAISESKGNGSPLHF